This T cell receptor (beta chain) was obtained from a study of graft-versus-host responses after intestinal transplantation (dated by TCRdb to the early 2020s). Regarding the complete study: Multivisceral, liver-intestinal, or isolated intestinal transplants were received by the recipients. Every recipient was given anti-thymocyte globulin induction, then maintenance tacrolimus and steroids for about 3 years. After intestinal transplantation, graft-versus-host and host-versus-graft alloreactive T cell clones were followed in the graft, circulation and bone marrow using bulk TCR-beta CDR3 sequencing. Alloreactive clones were identified by sequencing pre-transplant mixed lymphocyte reaction products and comparing them with unstimulated pre-transplant donor and recipient T cells. A cohort of about two dozen intestinal transplant recipients, including one retransplant, was enrolled, and 3 patients lacking pretransplant specimens were excluded. Donor T cell macrochimerism was defined as a peak of at least 4% donor T cells among recipient peripheral blood mononuclear cells. Instead of going to the commercial service, samples from a few later patients were sequenced in-house on an Illumina MiSeq and processed with MiXCR.

The germline V gene supplies CDR1 MNHEY and CDR2 SVGAGI. V gives up 6 bases and J gives up 5 bases, and the segment between their germline ends measures 11 bases. Taken from cysteine to phenylalanine, the CDR3 has 13 residues. The read is trimmed to its CDR3 DNA, 39 bases read in frame from base 1. To note about this clone: Base qualities are not at hand, and no much larger clone is one base apart.

The time point label on this specimen signifies: cells obtained before transplantation from donor or recipient. In the mixed lymphocyte reactions, about 200,000 CFSE-labeled pre-transplant responders were plated with about 200,000 irradiated violet-dye-labeled stimulators and cultured for six to seven days. Proliferating CD3+CD4+CFSE-low and CD3+CD8+CFSE-low responder cells were FACS-sorted on a BD Influx sorter after the mixed lymphocyte reaction. Library preparation used the immunoSEQ multiplex PCR assay. For most patients, genomic DNA was isolated with the Qiagen DNeasy Blood and Tissue Kit and shipped frozen to Adaptive Biotechnologies for TCR sequencing. Adaptive Biotechnologies carried out high-throughput TCR-beta CDR3 sequencing of genomic DNA for most patients. Processing in the source paper ran as follows. TCR sequencing data for roughly 17 patients were retrieved from Adaptive's ImmunoSEQ software; three other patients were processed with MiXCR and VDJtools. To correct CD4 versus CD8 sorting errors, sequences present in both subsets at a frequency ratio below 5:1 were removed. Because the origin of CDR3 nucleotide sequences shared between donor and recipient could not be assigned, those sequences were removed. At least 2-fold expansion over unstimulated cells and a minimum CFSE-low frequency of 0.002% (template counts) or 0.001% (read counts) were required for clones to be classified as alloreactive. Mappable clones were those detected in sequenced pre-transplant spleen, lymph node, or MLR CFSE-low populations of the donor or recipient. Cumulative frequency of alloreactive clones was calculated as a percentage of all sequences weighted by copy number. TCRdb re-hosts the immuneACCESS table, in-frame sequences only. Its copies lack some clones; in the studies checked, an unresolved V gene accounts for under half of them, and the cause for the rest is not known. The DNA gave D and trimming, while V, J and clone size come from that table. This sample holds about 22,000 clones; 56% were observed only once. 1% of the sample rests with the top ten.

General study outcomes and caveats: The conclusions were limited by the relatively low number and heterogeneity of the intestinal transplant patients. GvH clones were detected in recipient bone marrow, and some of these GvH clones were observed earlier in ileal mucosa or blood, consistent with an intestinal mucosal origin. High GvH to HvG T cell clonal ratios were observed in the allografts of patients with donor T cell macrochimerism. Early after transplant, peak levels of circulating GvH clones were associated with declines in HvG clones.

The source material was alloreactive CD4+ T cells from a mixed lymphocyte reaction culture, sampled before intestinal transplant. In the paper's terms, the cell subset or site label means: CFSE-low proliferating T cells sorted from approximately 6-day pre-transplant mixed lymphocyte reaction (GvH or HvG direction). This receptor was identified in a human patient who received an intestinal transplant. This chain joins TRBV6-5 to TRBJ2-1; matching of 5 bases hints at TRBD2 as the D gene. The CDR3 protein: CASRKLVNNEQFF. The base sequence is TGTGCCAGCAGAAAACTAGTAAACAATGAGCAGTTCTTC.